This T cell receptor (beta chain) was captured in a study of CD8 T cells in ankylosing spondylitis. This clonotype was observed at least ten times. The target antigen is unknown. V dropped 4 bases and J dropped 3; count of bases not matched to a gene: 6. The germline CDR1 and CDR2 sequences are SGHRS and YFSETQ. The CDR3 is 14 residues long. Generation of TCR beta libraries employed quantitative 5'-RACE incorporating molecular barcodes. TCRdb re-called the 5' RACE reads through MiXCR, storing one row per CDR3 protein. Here the sample spans around 480,000 distinct CDR3 sequences, 17% being singletons. Findings of the study overall: A TCR beta motif of roughly 8 highly homologous variants seemed to mark ankylosing spondylitis blood.

The rearrangement links TRBV5-1 to TRBJ1-2; TRBD1 matches 7 bases. The receptor was isolated from a male donor with ankylosing spondylitis. Input material: blood, either unsorted or a sorted T cell fraction (not recorded which). The CDR3 coding sequence is TGCGCCAGCAGCAAACAGGGGACCGACTATGGCTACACCTTC. This codes for CASSKQGTDYGYTF.